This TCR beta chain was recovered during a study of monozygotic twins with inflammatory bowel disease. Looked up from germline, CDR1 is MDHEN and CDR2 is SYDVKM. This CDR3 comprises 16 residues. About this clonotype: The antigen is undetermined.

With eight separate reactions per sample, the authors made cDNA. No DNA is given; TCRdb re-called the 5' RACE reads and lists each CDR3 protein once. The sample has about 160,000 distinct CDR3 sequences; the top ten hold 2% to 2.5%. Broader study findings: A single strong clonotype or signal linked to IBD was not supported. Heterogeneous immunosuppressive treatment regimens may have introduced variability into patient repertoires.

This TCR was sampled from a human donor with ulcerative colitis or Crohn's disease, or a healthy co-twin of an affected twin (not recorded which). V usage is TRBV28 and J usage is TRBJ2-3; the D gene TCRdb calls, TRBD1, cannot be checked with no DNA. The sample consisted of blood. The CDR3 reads CASSLSPSGSGGTQYF.